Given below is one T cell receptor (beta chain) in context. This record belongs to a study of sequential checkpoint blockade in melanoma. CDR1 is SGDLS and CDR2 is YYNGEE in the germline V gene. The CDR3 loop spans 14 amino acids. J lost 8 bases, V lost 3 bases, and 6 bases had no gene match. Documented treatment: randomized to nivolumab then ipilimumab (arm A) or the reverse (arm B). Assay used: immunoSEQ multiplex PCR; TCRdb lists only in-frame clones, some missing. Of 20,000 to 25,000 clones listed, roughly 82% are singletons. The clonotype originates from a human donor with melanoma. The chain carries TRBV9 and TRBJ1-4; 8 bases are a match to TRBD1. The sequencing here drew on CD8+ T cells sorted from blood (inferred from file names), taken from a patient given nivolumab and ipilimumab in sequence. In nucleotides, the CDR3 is TGTGCCAGCAGCGGTGGACAGGGTCGGGAAAAACTGTTTTTT. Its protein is CASSGGQGREKLFF.